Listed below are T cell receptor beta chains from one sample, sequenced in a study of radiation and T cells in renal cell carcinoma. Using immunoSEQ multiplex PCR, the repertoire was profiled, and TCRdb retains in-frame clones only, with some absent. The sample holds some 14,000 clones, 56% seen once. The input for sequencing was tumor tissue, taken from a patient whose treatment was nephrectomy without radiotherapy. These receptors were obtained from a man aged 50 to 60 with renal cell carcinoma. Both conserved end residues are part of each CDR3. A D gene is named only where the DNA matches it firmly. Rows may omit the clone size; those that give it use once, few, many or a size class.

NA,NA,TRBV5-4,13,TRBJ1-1,TGTGCCAGCACCCGAGAACAGAGCACTGAAGCTTTCTTT,CASTREQSTEAFF
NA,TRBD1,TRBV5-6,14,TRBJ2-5,TGTGCCAGCAGCGGGGACAGGGCCGAGGAGACCCAGTACTTC,CASSGDRAEETQYF
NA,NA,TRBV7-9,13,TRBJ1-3,TGTGCCAGCAGCCCGACAACAGGAAACACCATATATTTT,CASSPTTGNTIYF
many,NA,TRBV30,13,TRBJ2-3,TGTGCCTGGAAATTTTGGACAACAGATACGCAGTATTTT,CAWKFWTTDTQYF
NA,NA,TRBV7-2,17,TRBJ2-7,TGTGCCAGCAGCTTATTTCCACCCTATAACCTAGCGAACGAGCAGTACTTC,CASSLFPPYNLANEQYF
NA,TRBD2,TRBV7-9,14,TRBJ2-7,TGTGCCAGCACTGGGACTAGCGGGAGGTACGAGCAGTACTTC,CASTGTSGRYEQYF
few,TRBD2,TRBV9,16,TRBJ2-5,TGTGCCAGCAGCGCAACTGCGACTAGCCTAAAAGAGACCCAGTACTTC,CASSATATSLKETQYF
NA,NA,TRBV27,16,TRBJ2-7,TGTGCCAGCAGTTTATCTTGGGAGGAGAGGCCCTACGAGCAGTACTTC,CASSLSWEERPYEQYF
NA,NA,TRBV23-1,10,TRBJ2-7,TGCGCCACCGGTGGTTTGGAGCAGTACTTC,CATGGLEQYF
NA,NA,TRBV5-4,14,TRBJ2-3,TGTGCCAGCAGCTTCTATGCGGGGACAGATACGCAGTATTTT,CASSFYAGTDTQYF
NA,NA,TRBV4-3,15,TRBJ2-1,TGCGCCAGCAGCCAAGAGGGGGGGCTCTACAATGAGCAGTTCTTC,CASSQEGGLYNEQFF
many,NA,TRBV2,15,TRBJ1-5,TGTGCCAGCAGTGAAGCGGAGGGAAGGTATCAGCCCCAGCATTTT,CASSEAEGRYQPQHF
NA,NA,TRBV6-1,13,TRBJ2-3,TGTGCCAGCAGTCCCCAGGGGACAGATACGCAGTATTTT,CASSPQGTDTQYF
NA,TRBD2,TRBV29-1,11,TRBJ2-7,TGCAGCGTTGATGGGGGGGACGAGCAGTACTTC,CSVDGGDEQYF
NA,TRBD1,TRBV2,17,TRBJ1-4,TGTGCCAGCAGTGAACGGGACAGGGCCACAACTAATGAAAAACTGTTTTTT,CASSERDRATTNEKLFF
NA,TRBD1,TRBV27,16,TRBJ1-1,TGTGCCAGCAGTTTATTGGCCCCAGGGGGGAACACTGAAGCTTTCTTT,CASSLLAPGGNTEAFF
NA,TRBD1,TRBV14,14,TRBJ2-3,TGTGCCAGCAGCCGGGACAGGGGCACAGATACGCAGTATTTT,CASSRDRGTDTQYF
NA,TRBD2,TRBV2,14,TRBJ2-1,TGTGCCAGCAGTGGGACTAGCGCGTACAATGAGCAGTTCTTC,CASSGTSAYNEQFF
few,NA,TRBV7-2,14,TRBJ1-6,TGTGCCAGCAGCTTAGTGATCGGTAATTCACCCCTCCACTTT,CASSLVIGNSPLHF
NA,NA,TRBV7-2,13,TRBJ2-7,TGTGCCAGCAGCTTAGAACAGGGCTACGAGCAGTACTTC,CASSLEQGYEQYF
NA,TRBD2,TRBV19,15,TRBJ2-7,TGTGCCAGTAGTAAGCTCCTAGCGGGAGGAACCGAGCAGTACTTC,CASSKLLAGGTEQYF
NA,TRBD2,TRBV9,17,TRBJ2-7,TGTGCCAGCAGATCCGAAAGACTAGCGGTCTTCGCCTACGAGCAGTACTTC,CASRSERLAVFAYEQYF
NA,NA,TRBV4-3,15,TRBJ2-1,TGCGCCAGCAGCCCCGCCCCGGGACGGTACAATGAGCAGTTCTTC,CASSPAPGRYNEQFF
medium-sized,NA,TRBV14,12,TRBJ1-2,TGTGCCAGCAGCGATTCCTTCCAAGGCTACACCTTC,CASSDSFQGYTF
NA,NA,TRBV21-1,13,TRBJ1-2,TGTGCCAGCAGCTCCTGGACAGTCTATGGCTACACCTTC,CASSSWTVYGYTF
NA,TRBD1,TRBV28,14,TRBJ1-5,TGTGCCAGCAGTTTTCGCCAGGGGGGACAGCCCCAGCATTTT,CASSFRQGGQPQHF
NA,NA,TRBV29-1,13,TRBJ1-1,TGCAGCGATTCAGTCGGGATGAACACTGAAGCTTTCTTT,CSDSVGMNTEAFF
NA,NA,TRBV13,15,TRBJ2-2,TGTGCCAGCAGCTTAGTCCAGCGCAACACCGGGGAGCTGTTTTTT,CASSLVQRNTGELFF
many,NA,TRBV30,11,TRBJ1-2,TGTGCCGGTGACGGTATATATGGCTACACCTTC,CAGDGIYGYTF
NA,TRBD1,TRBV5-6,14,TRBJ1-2,TGTGCCAGCAGACCTACAGACAGGGGAGGGGGCTACACCTTC,CASRPTDRGGGYTF
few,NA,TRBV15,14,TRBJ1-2,TGTGCCACCAGCAGAGATCGAGACGGCTACGGCTACACCTTC,CATSRDRDGYGYTF